These T cell receptor beta chains were read from a single sample in a study of PD-1 blockade in classical Hodgkin lymphoma. Assay: immunoSEQ multiplex PCR; the TCRdb copy retains only in-frame clones and omits some. Among 40,000 to 50,000 clones listed, roughly 78% were seen once. This specimen was peripheral blood mononuclear cells (PBMCs), taken at baseline. The receptors were gathered from a human donor with classical Hodgkin lymphoma. Each CDR3 is given with its conserved first and last residue. Each record gives: J gene, V gene, CDR3 protein.

J: TRBJ2-7
V: TRBV10-2
CDR3: CASRPGRTSYEQYF

J: TRBJ1-2
V: TRBV27
CDR3: CASSLSTEPGGYTF

J: TRBJ2-5
V: TRBV6-1
CDR3: CASSVGQGRETQYF

J: TRBJ2-3
V: TRBV5-1
CDR3: CASARGGLTDTQYF

J: TRBJ2-7
V: TRBV27
CDR3: CASSLIVEPKPYEQYF

J: TRBJ1-3
V: TRBV5-1
CDR3: CASSFMDSLLPSGNTIYF

J: TRBJ2-1
V: TRBV5-6
CDR3: CASSLVWGGPYNEQFF

J: TRBJ2-7
V: TRBV2
CDR3: CASNAAGGFYEQYF

J: TRBJ2-7
V: TRBV9
CDR3: CASSVGSALSYEQYF

J: TRBJ2-1
V: TRBV5-1
CDR3: CASSSRTAHNEQFF

J: TRBJ1-3
V: TRBV15
CDR3: CATSRAFSGNTIYF

J: TRBJ1-5
V: TRBV6-1
CDR3: CASTGSEGQPQHF

J: TRBJ2-7
V: TRBV5-1
CDR3: CASSLGANYEQYF

J: TRBJ2-3
V: TRBV4-2
CDR3: CASSQDWSGVDTQYF

J: TRBJ2-5
V: TRBV6-4
CDR3: CASSETRRGETQYF

J: TRBJ2-3
V: TRBV19
CDR3: CASSIGARTDTQYF

J: TRBJ2-7
V: TRBV10-1
CDR3: CATGRIGGAPEQYF

J: TRBJ2-7
V: TRBV2
CDR3: CASSEVSGGRYEQYF

J: TRBJ2-7
V: TRBV5-1
CDR3: CASSLGSSYEQYF

J: TRBJ2-3
V: TRBV5-4
CDR3: CASSFQVNPSTDTQYF